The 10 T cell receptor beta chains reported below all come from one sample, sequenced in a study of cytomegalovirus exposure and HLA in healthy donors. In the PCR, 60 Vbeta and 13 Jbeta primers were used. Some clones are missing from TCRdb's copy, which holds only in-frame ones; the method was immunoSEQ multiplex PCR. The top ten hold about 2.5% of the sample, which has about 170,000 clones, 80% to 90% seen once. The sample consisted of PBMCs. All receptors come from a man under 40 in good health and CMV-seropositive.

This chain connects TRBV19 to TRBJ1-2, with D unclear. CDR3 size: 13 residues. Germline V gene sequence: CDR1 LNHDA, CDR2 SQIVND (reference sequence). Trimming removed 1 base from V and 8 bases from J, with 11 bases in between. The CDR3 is CASSIGQAVGYTF. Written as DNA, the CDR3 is TGTGCCAGTAGTATAGGGCAGGCAGTGGGCTACACCTTC.

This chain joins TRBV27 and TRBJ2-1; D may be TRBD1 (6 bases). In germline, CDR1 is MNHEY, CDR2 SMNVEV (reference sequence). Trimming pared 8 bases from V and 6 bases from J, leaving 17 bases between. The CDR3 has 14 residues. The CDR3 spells CASGDLGGFNEQFF. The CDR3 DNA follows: TGTGCCAGCGGGGATCTTGGGGGCTTCAATGAGCAGTTCTTC.

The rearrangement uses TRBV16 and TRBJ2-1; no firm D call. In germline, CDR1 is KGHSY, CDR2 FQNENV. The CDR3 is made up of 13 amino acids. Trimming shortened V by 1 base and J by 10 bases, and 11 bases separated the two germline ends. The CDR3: CASSQYDSKEQFF. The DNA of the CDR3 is TGTGCCAGCAGCCAATATGACTCCAAAGAGCAGTTCTTC.

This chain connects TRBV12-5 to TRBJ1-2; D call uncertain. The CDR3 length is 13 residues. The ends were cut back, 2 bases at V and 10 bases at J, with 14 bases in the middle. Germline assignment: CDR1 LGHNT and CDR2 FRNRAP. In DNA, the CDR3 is TGTGCTAGTGGTTTGCAAACACAGATTCACTACACCTTC. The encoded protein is CASGLQTQIHYTF.

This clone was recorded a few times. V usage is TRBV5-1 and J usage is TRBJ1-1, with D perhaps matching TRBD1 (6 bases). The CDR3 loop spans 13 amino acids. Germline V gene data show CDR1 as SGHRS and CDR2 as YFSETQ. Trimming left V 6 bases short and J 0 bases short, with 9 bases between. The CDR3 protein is CASKGTMNTEAFF. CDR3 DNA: TGCGCCAGCAAGGGGACAATGAACACTGAAGCTTTCTTT.

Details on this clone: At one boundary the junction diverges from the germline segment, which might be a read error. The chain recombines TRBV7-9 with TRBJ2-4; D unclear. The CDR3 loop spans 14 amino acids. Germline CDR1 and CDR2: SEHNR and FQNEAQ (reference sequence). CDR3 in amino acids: CSSSSLSLKSTKYF. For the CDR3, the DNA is TGTTCCAGCAGCTCACTCTCCTTAAAGAGTACCAAGTACTTC. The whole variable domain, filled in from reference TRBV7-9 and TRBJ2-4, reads DTGVSQNPRHKITKRGQNVTFRCDPISEHNRLYWYRQTLGQGPEFLTYFQNEAQLEKSRLLSDRFSAERPKGSFSTLEIQRTEQGDSAMYLCSSSSLSLKSTKYFGAGTRLSVL.

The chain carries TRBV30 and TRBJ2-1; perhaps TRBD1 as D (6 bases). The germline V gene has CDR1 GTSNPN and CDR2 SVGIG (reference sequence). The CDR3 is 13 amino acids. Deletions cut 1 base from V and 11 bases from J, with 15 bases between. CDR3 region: CAWSGGGPLKQFF. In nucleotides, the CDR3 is TGTGCCTGGAGTGGTGGGGGCCCCCTTAAGCAGTTCTTC.

In nucleotides, the CDR3 is TGTGCCTGGAGTGAGGGGGCTCCTTACGAGCAGTACTTC. Residues: CAWSEGAPYEQYF. The V gene is TRBV30, the J gene TRBJ2-7, with 7 nucleotides matching TRBD1. The ends lost 1 base at V and 4 bases at J; junction bases unmatched: 4. Germline V gene data show CDR1 as GTSNPN and CDR2 as SVGIG (reference sequence). CDR3 length equals 13 residues.

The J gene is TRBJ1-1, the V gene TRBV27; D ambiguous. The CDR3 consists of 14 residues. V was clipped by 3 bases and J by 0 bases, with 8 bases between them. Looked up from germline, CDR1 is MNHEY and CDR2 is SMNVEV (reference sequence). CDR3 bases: TGTGCCAGCAGTTTGATCGGGATGAACACTGAAGCTTTCTTT. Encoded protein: CASSLIGMNTEAFF.

CDR3 in DNA: TGTGCCAGCAGCTTAGTACAGGGATGGGAGCAGTTCTTC. Translation: CASSLVQGWEQFF. V gene TRBV11-2 combines with J gene TRBJ2-1, with D possibly being TRBD1 (6 bases). In germline, CDR1 is SGHAT, CDR2 FQNNGV. The CDR3 totals 13 residues. V lost 1 base, J lost 10 bases, and 11 bases lay in between.